The 16 T cell receptor beta chains in this list originate from one sample, sequenced in a study of blood T cell repertoires in COVID-19. Profiled with immunoSEQ multiplex PCR; TCRdb holds only in-frame clones, not every one. This table has about 140,000 clones, roughly 81% appearing once. The sequenced sample consisted of PBMCs or T cells enriched from blood (not recorded which). All receptors come from a woman aged 45-60 years with acute COVID-19.

This chain links TRBV14 with TRBJ2-3; D is unclear. Germline-derived CDR1 and CDR2 are SGHDN and FVKESK. This CDR3 is built from 14 residues. The ends were cut back, 0 bases at V and 5 bases at J, with 9 bases in the middle. The CDR3 region is CASSQELRGDTQYF. The CDR3 bases are TGTGCCAGCAGCCAAGAATTACGCGGAGATACGCAGTATTTT.

This clone was seen repeatedly, ten times or more. This chain joins TRBV7-9 and TRBJ2-5; either TRBD1 or TRBD2 may fit D (5 bases each). The CDR3 is 13 residues long. CDR1 is SEHNR and CDR2 is FQNEAQ in the germline V gene (reference sequence). V lost 7 bases and J 4 bases, leaving 13 bases between the germline ends. In nucleotides, the CDR3 is TGTGCCAGCACAGGGAGAGTTGGAGAGACCCAGTACTTC. Its translation: CASTGRVGETQYF.

This CDR3 reads CASSSTSGRMNKQFF. CDR3 nucleotides: TGTGCCAGCAGTTCGACTAGCGGCCGGATGAATAAGCAGTTCTTC. V is TRBV28 and J is TRBJ2-1, with 9 bases aligning to TRBD2. Looked up from germline, CDR1 is MDHEN and CDR2 is SYDVKM. The CDR3 loop spans 15 amino acids. V shed 4 bases, J shed 11 bases, and the junction held 12 bases outside the gene matches.

V and J are TRBV24-1 and TRBJ1-5; 8 nucleotides line up with TRBD1. The CDR3 is 18 amino acids. CDR1 and CDR2 from the germline V gene are KGHDR and SFDVKD. The V segment lost 4 bases and the J segment 0 bases; nucleotides outside the gene matches: 10. The DNA for the CDR3 is TGTGCCACCAGTGACGCGGACAGGGTCCAGGGTAGCAATCAGCCCCAGCATTTT. The encoded protein is CATSDADRVQGSNQPQHF.

The V call is TRBV2, the J call TRBJ2-5, with TRBD1 matching 10 bases. With V trimmed by 4 bases and J by 5 bases, 10 bases remained unmatched. Per germline, CDR1 SNHLY and CDR2 FYNNEI. This CDR3 spans 16 amino acids. The CDR3 reads CASSGGTGARSETQYF. For the CDR3, the DNA is TGTGCCAGCAGTGGAGGGACAGGGGCGAGGTCGGAGACCCAGTACTTC.

CDR3 DNA sequence: TGCGCCAGCAGCTGGGGAGGAGGGCAGGATAGCACAGATACGCAGTATTTT. Translation gives CASSWGGGQDSTDTQYF. This chain uses TRBV5-1 with TRBJ2-3, with a weak D call TRBD2 (6 bases). The V gene's germline CDR1 is SGHRS and CDR2 YFSETQ. Trimming pared 3 bases from V and 0 bases from J, leaving 17 bases between. The CDR3 has 17 residues. Full variable domain (outside the CDR3, taken from reference TRBV5-1 and TRBJ2-3): KAGVTQTPRYLIKTRGQQVTLSCSPISGHRSVSWYQQTPGQGLQFLFEYFSETQRNKGNFPGRFSGRQFSNSRSEMNVSTLELGDSALYLCASSWGGGQDSTDTQYFGPGTRLTVL.

The chain links TRBV5-1 to TRBJ1-4; the D gene is possibly TRBD1 (6 bases). Trimming stripped 0 bases from V and 7 bases from J, with 16 bases between. Germline CDR1 is SGHRS and CDR2 is YFSETQ. There are 16 residues in the CDR3. This CDR3 is CASSLGGSGEVEKLFF. In DNA form, the CDR3 reads TGCGCCAGCAGCTTGGGAGGGTCAGGGGAAGTTGAAAAACTGTTTTTT.

The chain recombines TRBV24-1 with TRBJ2-2; 9 positions agree with TRBD1. Germline lookup yields CDR1 KGHDR and CDR2 SFDVKD. J gave up 6 bases and V 4 bases, and 8 bases lay outside the gene matches. The CDR3 loop spans 16 amino acids. CDR3 sequence: CATSDTGQGRPGELFF. DNA for the CDR3: TGTGCCACCAGTGACACGGGACAGGGTAGACCCGGGGAGCTGTTTTTT.

V usage is TRBV19 and J usage is TRBJ2-1; 13 bases agree with TRBD2. Germline trimming cut 7 bases from V and 7 bases from J; bases unmatched to any gene: 13. CDR1 is LNHDA and CDR2 is SQIVND in the germline V gene (reference sequence). The CDR3 covers 17 residues. In nucleotides, the CDR3 is TGTGCCAGTATACTAGCGGGAGGGCCGGGTGGCCCAAATGAGCAGTTCTTC. Protein sequence: CASILAGGPGGPNEQFF.

The V call is TRBV20-1, the J call TRBJ2-7; 7 bases map to TRBD1. This CDR3 contains 11 residues. CDR1 DFQATT and CDR2 SNEGSKA come from the germline V gene (reference sequence). J lost 5 bases, V lost 3 bases, and 1 base had no gene match. This CDR3 is CSARQGDEQYF. The CDR3 bases are TGCAGTGCTAGGCAGGGGGACGAGCAGTACTTC.

The chain combines TRBV5-1 with TRBJ2-3, with 7 bases that match TRBD1. Germline values: CDR1 SGHRS, CDR2 YFSETQ. This CDR3 has 14 amino acids. The trim removed 2 bases at V and 5 bases at J, leaving 5 bases unmatched. CDR3 DNA sequence: TGCGCCAGCAGCTTTCGACAGGGCGGAGATACGCAGTATTTT. This encodes CASSFRQGGDTQYF.

This clone is labeled medium-sized. The V gene is TRBV5-1, the J gene TRBJ1-6; 7 positions match TRBD1. The V and J ends lost 4 bases and 6 bases, in that order; junction bases with no gene match: 7. The CDR3 is 15 amino acids. The V gene's germline CDR1 is SGHRS and CDR2 YFSETQ. The CDR3 nucleotides are TGCGCCAGCAGCCCCGCCCGGACAGGTAATTCACCCCTCCACTTT. Translation gives CASSPARTGNSPLHF.

The chain joins TRBV5-1 to TRBJ2-1; unclear D gene. The V and J ends lost 3 bases and 9 bases respectively, with 16 bases between them. Germline V gene sequence: CDR1 SGHRS, CDR2 YFSETQ. The CDR3 extends over 14 amino acids. The CDR3 is CASSSVSSRVEQFF. CDR3 DNA sequence: TGCGCCAGCAGCTCCGTGTCCTCCCGGGTTGAGCAGTTCTTC. Filled out from reference TRBV5-1 and TRBJ2-1, the complete variable domain reads KAGVTQTPRYLIKTRGQQVTLSCSPISGHRSVSWYQQTPGQGLQFLFEYFSETQRNKGNFPGRFSGRQFSNSRSEMNVSTLELGDSALYLCASSSVSSRVEQFFGPGTRLTVL.

The gene calls are TRBV6-5 and TRBJ1-2; D unclear. Germline V gives CDR1 MNHEY, CDR2 SVGAGI. The germline V and J ends were trimmed by 5 bases and 5 bases, with 12 bases remaining between them. The CDR3 totals 13 residues. CDR3 bases: TGTGCCAGCAGTCAAAGAACAGCATATGGCTACACCTTC. Protein: CASSQRTAYGYTF.

This clone has just one count. This chain connects TRBV5-5 to TRBJ1-1; TRBD1 matches at 7 bases. The CDR3 is made up of 16 amino acids. Germline V gene lookup returns CDR1 SGHKS and CDR2 YYEKEE (reference sequence). The V and J ends lost 5 bases and 1 base, in that order; junction bases with no gene match: 11. The CDR3 bases are TGTGCCAGCAGAGAAAATCCGGGACAGACGAACACTGAAGCTTTCTTT. This codes for CASRENPGQTNTEAFF.

The chain couples TRBV5-1 to TRBJ1-3, with D perhaps TRBD1 (6 bases). The CDR3 totals 14 residues. V dropped 7 bases and J dropped 1 base, with 12 bases sitting between them. Germline values: CDR1 SGHRS, CDR2 YFSETQ. CDR3 nucleotides: TGCGCCAGCGGGGAACAGGGATCTGGAAACACCATATATTTT. Protein sequence: CASGEQGSGNTIYF. Full variable domain (remainder filled in from reference TRBV5-1 and TRBJ1-3): KAGVTQTPRYLIKTRGQQVTLSCSPISGHRSVSWYQQTPGQGLQFLFEYFSETQRNKGNFPGRFSGRQFSNSRSEMNVSTLELGDSALYLCASGEQGSGNTIYFGEGSWLTVV.